One and the same sample provided the 30 T cell receptor beta chains below, sequenced in a study of shared clonotypes between healthy human individuals. The method was immunoSEQ multiplex PCR; TCRdb's version includes in-frame clones alone and lacks a portion of them. Among 760,000 or so clones listed, around 96% were seen once. CD45RO-negative, CCR7-positively selected cells formed the naive CD8 fraction, excluding terminally differentiated effector memory CD45RA+ cells. Sequencing was carried out using naive CD8+ T cells sorted from blood. These receptors were taken from a man aged 25 to 40 in good health.

The chain carries TRBV19 and TRBJ1-1; weak D call: TRBD1 (5 bases). Trimming shortened V by 4 bases and J by 0 bases, and 27 bases separated the two germline ends. This CDR3 contains 20 residues. CDR1 LNHDA and CDR2 SQIVND come from the germline V gene (reference sequence). The CDR3 region is CASSTHQVERGNYLNTEAFF. CDR3 bases: TGTGCCAGTAGTACCCACCAGGTTGAAAGGGGAAACTACTTGAACACTGAAGCTTTCTTT.

The V gene is TRBV28, the J gene TRBJ2-7; D perhaps matches TRBD1 (5 bases). Between the trimmed V and J ends, which lost 3 bases and 5 bases, there was a span of 14 bases. In germline, CDR1 is MDHEN, CDR2 SYDVKM. This CDR3 contains 14 residues. DNA for the CDR3: TGTGCCAGCAGTTTTCGGCGCAGGGCCGACGAGCAGTACTTC. It specifies CASSFRRRADEQYF.

V and J are TRBV2 and TRBJ2-7; maybe TRBD2 (6 bases). V lost 1 base and J 4 bases, leaving 14 bases between the germline ends. The length of the CDR3 is 15 residues. The germline V gene encodes CDR1 SNHLY and CDR2 FYNNEI. CDR3 loop: CASSEGIAEGYEQYF. The DNA for the CDR3 is TGTGCCAGCAGTGAAGGGATAGCGGAGGGGTACGAGCAGTACTTC.

This clone was found once. CDR3 amino acids: CASSLRGRNTEAFF. DNA of the CDR3: TGTGCCAGCAGCTTACGGGGCAGGAACACTGAAGCTTTCTTT. The gene calls are TRBV7-8 and TRBJ1-1; tentatively, D is TRBD1 (5 bases). Trimming pared 2 bases from V and 1 base from J, leaving 8 bases between. The CDR3 is 14 amino acids. Germline V gene data show CDR1 as SGHVS and CDR2 as FQNEAQ.

The rearrangement joins TRBV7-6 to TRBJ1-1, with 7 nucleotides matching TRBD1. The CDR3 runs 15 residues. Trimming at V came to 5 bases and at J to 1 base, leaving 7 bases not matched to a gene. Germline assignment: CDR1 SGHVS and CDR2 FNYEAQ. This CDR3 is CASSPSRGRNTEAFF. In nucleotides, the CDR3 is TGTGCCAGCAGCCCAAGTAGGGGGCGGAACACTGAAGCTTTCTTT.

CDR3 amino acids: CSVGQETSYEQYF. The CDR3 nucleotides are TGCAGCGTTGGACAGGAGACCTCCTACGAGCAGTACTTC. The V and J genes are TRBV29-1 and TRBJ2-7; tentative D call: TRBD1 (6 bases). Germline CDR1 reads SQVTM; CDR2 reads ANQGSEA. V was shortened by 4 bases and J by 0 bases, with 10 bases between the two germline ends. This CDR3 has 13 amino acids.

The rearrangement uses TRBV4-3 and TRBJ2-3; 8 positions match TRBD2. V lost 0 bases to trimming and J lost 2 bases; unmatched junction nucleotides: 13. In germline, CDR1 is LGHNA, CDR2 YSLEER. The CDR3 sequence is 19 residues long. CDR3 loop: CASSQDGGSAGGPTDTQYF. In nucleotides, the CDR3 is TGCGCCAGCAGCCAAGATGGGGGATCGGCGGGAGGCCCCACAGATACGCAGTATTTT.

The chain couples TRBV7-2 to TRBJ2-5, with D possibly TRBD2 on 6 matching bases. The CDR3 runs 15 residues. Germline values: CDR1 SGHTA, CDR2 FQGNSA. V shed 1 base and J shed 1 base, with 10 bases lying between them. CDR3 DNA: TGTGCCAGCAGCTTAGTAGCGGAGGGCCAAGAGACCCAGTACTTC. The encoded protein is CASSLVAEGQETQYF. Complete variable domain (other parts from reference TRBV7-2 and TRBJ2-5): GAGVSQSPSNKVTEKGKDVELRCDPISGHTALYWYRQSLGQGLEFLIYFQGNSAPDKSGLPSDRFSAERTGGSVSTLTIQRTQQEDSAVYLCASSLVAEGQETQYFGPGTRLLVL.

The rearrangement uses TRBV29-1 and TRBJ2-7; 12 nucleotides align to TRBD2. V trimming: 5 bases; J trimming: 3 bases; junction bases outside the gene matches: 5. The CDR3 is 14 residues long. The germline V gene encodes CDR1 SQVTM and CDR2 ANQGSEA. CDR3 bases: TGCAGCGTTTGCAGACTAGCGGGAGACTACGAGCAGTACTTC. Its protein is CSVCRLAGDYEQYF.

J is TRBJ2-3 and V is TRBV4-1, with D tentatively TRBD2 (6 bases). Trimming shortened V by 4 bases and J by 1 base, and 15 bases separated the two germline ends. Germline V CDR1 and CDR2: MGHRA, YSYEKL. The length of the CDR3 is 16 residues. The CDR3 sequence: CASSLPVASGTDTQYF. The CDR3 nucleotides are TGCGCCAGCAGCCTACCTGTGGCTAGCGGCACAGATACGCAGTATTTT.

Of note for this clone: The sample contains more than one DNA sequence encoding this CDR3. The chain combines TRBV7-8 with TRBJ2-1; D gene ambiguous. There are 15 residues in the CDR3. CDR1 and CDR2 from the germline V gene are SGHVS and FQNEAQ. With 5 bases removed from V and 0 bases from J, the gap between germline ends came to 11 bases. CDR3 coding DNA: TGTGCCAGCAGCCCCGGGCCCAGCTCCTACAATGAGCAGTTCTTC. It translates to CASSPGPSSYNEQFF.

This chain uses TRBV5-1 with TRBJ1-1; possibly TRBD1 for D (5 bases). V was cut by 4 bases and J by 8 bases, with 15 bases left in between. Germline loops: CDR1 SGHRS, CDR2 YFSETQ. This CDR3 contains 13 residues. CDR3 DNA sequence: TGCGCCAGCAGCCCCGCCCAGAGGGACGAAGCTTTCTTT. This codes for CASSPAQRDEAFF.

The chain employs TRBV7-9 and TRBJ2-5, with TRBD1 identical over 11 bases. This CDR3 has 17 residues. Looked up from germline, CDR1 is SEHNR and CDR2 is FQNEAQ (reference sequence). After removal of 5 bases from V and 4 bases from J, the junction contained 12 bases not matched to a gene. The chain's CDR3 is CASSDKLDRGRRETQYF. The CDR3 coding sequence is TGTGCCAGCAGCGACAAACTGGACAGGGGGCGCAGAGAGACCCAGTACTTC.

The V gene is TRBV27, the J gene TRBJ2-7; 7 bases align to TRBD1. Germline loops: CDR1 MNHEY, CDR2 SMNVEV (reference sequence). With 3 bases clipped from V and 2 bases from J, the junction kept 4 bases outside the gene matches. The CDR3 totals 14 residues. CDR3 DNA: TGTGCCAGCAGTTTCACAGGGGAGACCTACGAGCAGTACTTC. This sequence encodes CASSFTGETYEQYF.

CDR3 loop: CASSPNSNEQFF. The DNA of the CDR3 is TGTGCCAGCAGTCCAAATTCCAATGAGCAGTTCTTC. The genes are TRBV6-5 and TRBJ2-1; no reliable D call. V was trimmed by 5 bases and J by 6 bases, leaving 8 bases between them. The CDR3 is 12 amino acids. Germline V lookup: CDR1 MNHEY, CDR2 SVGAGI.

The chain couples TRBV27 to TRBJ2-7, with 7 bases fitting TRBD1. Germline-derived CDR1 and CDR2 are MNHEY and SMNVEV (reference sequence). CDR3 size: 15 residues. J was trimmed by 0 bases and V by 4 bases; bases with no gene match: 6. CDR3 nucleotides: TGTGCCAGCAGTTATAAGGGACAGAGCTCCTACGAGCAGTACTTC. It codes for CASSYKGQSSYEQYF.

The rearrangement uses TRBV5-1 and TRBJ2-7; 8 positions match TRBD1. CDR1 is SGHRS, CDR2 YFSETQ, per germline. The junction had 4 bases not matched to a gene; V was cut back by 5 bases and J by 3 bases. The CDR3 loop spans 13 amino acids. CDR3 amino acids: CASRTGEYYEQYF. The CDR3 region has the DNA TGCGCCAGCAGGACAGGGGAATACTACGAGCAGTACTTC.

This chain connects TRBV7-9 to TRBJ2-7, with D unclear. Germline assignment: CDR1 SEHNR and CDR2 FQNEAQ (reference sequence). The CDR3 is 13 residues long. Trimming took off 4 bases at V and 4 bases at J, with 11 bases between the two ends. The CDR3 DNA reads as TGTGCCAGCAGCTCCCCTGACAATTACGAGCAGTACTTC. Its protein is CASSSPDNYEQYF.

The V gene is TRBV30, the J gene TRBJ1-2, with a possible D match to TRBD1 (6 bases). Germline assignment: CDR1 GTSNPN and CDR2 SVGIG (reference sequence). V was pared by 1 base and J by 3 bases, with 18 bases between. This CDR3 region has 16 residues. The CDR3 sequence: CAWSAYGGGFDYGYTF. CDR3 sequence (DNA): TGTGCCTGGAGTGCCTACGGGGGGGGCTTCGACTATGGCTACACCTTC. Drawing the rest from reference TRBV30 and TRBJ1-2, the complete variable domain is SQTIHQWPATLVQPVGSPLSLECTVEGTSNPNLYWYRQAAGRGLQLLFYSVGIGQISSEVPQNLSASRPQDRQFILSSKKLLLSDSGFYLCAWSAYGGGFDYGYTFGSGTRLTVV.

V and J are TRBV7-9 and TRBJ1-1; 7 bases are a match to TRBD1. Per germline, CDR1 SEHNR and CDR2 FQNEAQ (reference sequence). The CDR3 is made up of 14 amino acids. Trimming cost V 1 base and J 3 bases; bases outside gene matches: 2. CDR3 protein: CASSLVQGHTEAFF. CDR3 nucleotide sequence: TGTGCCAGCAGCTTAGTACAGGGGCACACTGAAGCTTTCTTT.

The V and J genes are TRBV2 and TRBJ2-1; D call uncertain. V lost 5 bases and J 0 bases, leaving 11 bases between the germline ends. CDR3 length equals 15 residues. Germline V lookup: CDR1 SNHLY, CDR2 FYNNEI. The CDR3 protein is CASSLYVSSYNEQFF. The CDR3 DNA reads as TGTGCCAGCAGTCTTTACGTGAGCTCCTACAATGAGCAGTTCTTC.

V is TRBV5-6 and J is TRBJ2-1; D is unclear. CDR3 length: 12 residues. Deletions cut 0 bases from V and 10 bases from J, with 8 bases between. CDR1 and CDR2 from the germline V gene are SGHDT and YYEEEE. The CDR3 is CASSLDPREQFF. CDR3 coding DNA: TGTGCCAGCAGCTTGGATCCCCGCGAGCAGTTCTTC.

This chain links TRBV29-1 with TRBJ1-1; D ambiguous. V was cut by 2 bases and J by 7 bases, with 8 bases left in between. The CDR3 is 11 residues long. The germline CDR1 and CDR2 sequences are SQVTM and ANQGSEA. For the CDR3, the DNA is TGCAGCGTTGAACCCGCGGTTGAAGCTTTCTTT. Its translation: CSVEPAVEAFF.

V usage is TRBV19 and J usage is TRBJ1-4; possibly TRBD1 for D (5 bases). This CDR3 has 17 amino acids. Germline CDR1 LNHDA, CDR2 SQIVND (reference sequence). The V and J ends lost 5 bases and 0 bases respectively, with 16 bases between them. Here the CDR3 reads CASSGGNAEATNEKLFF. CDR3 DNA: TGTGCCAGTAGTGGGGGGAACGCTGAGGCAACTAATGAAAAACTGTTTTTT.

In regard to this clone: The identical CDR3 is also encoded by other nucleotide sequences in the sample. The chain carries TRBV27 and TRBJ1-1, with D unresolved. Germline V gene lookup returns CDR1 MNHEY and CDR2 SMNVEV (reference sequence). With 2 bases removed from V and 6 bases from J, the gap between germline ends came to 7 bases. The CDR3 is made up of 12 amino acids. The CDR3 coding sequence is TGTGCCAGCAGTTTAACGGGGTCTGAAGCTTTCTTT. Encoded protein: CASSLTGSEAFF.

This chain links TRBV11-2 with TRBJ2-3; D unclear. Trimming removed 1 base from V and 6 bases from J, with 8 bases in between. The CDR3 totals 13 residues. Per the germline V gene, CDR1 is SGHAT and CDR2 is FQNNGV. The DNA for the CDR3 is TGTGCCAGCAGCTTAGGTGTTGGTGATACGCAGTATTTT. This gives the protein CASSLGVGDTQYF.

The rearrangement links TRBV30 to TRBJ2-1, with 8 bases identical to TRBD2. This CDR3 is 13 amino acids long. Germline-derived CDR1 and CDR2 are GTSNPN and SVGIG (reference sequence). The chain's CDR3 is CAREGREETSLFF. In DNA form, the CDR3 reads TGTGCGAGGGAGGGGCGGGAGGAAACCTCCCTTTTCTTC. Filled out from reference TRBV30 and TRBJ2-1, the complete variable domain reads SQTIHQWPATLVQPVGSPLSLECTVEGTSNPNLYWYRQAAGRGLQLLFYSVGIGQISSEVPQNLSASRPQDRQFILSSKKLLLSDSGFYLCAREGREETSLFFGPGTRLTVL.

Notes on this clone: The identical CDR3 is also encoded by other nucleotide sequences in the sample. V usage is TRBV5-5 and J usage is TRBJ2-7; D not resolved. Deletions cut 2 bases from V and 3 bases from J, with 3 bases between. This CDR3 contains 11 residues. Germline V lookup: CDR1 SGHKS, CDR2 YYEKEE (reference sequence). The CDR3: CASSFSYEQYF. The CDR3 DNA follows: TGTGCCAGCAGCTTTAGCTACGAGCAGTACTTC.

The rearrangement uses TRBV9 and TRBJ2-5; maybe TRBD1 (6 bases). Trimming took 6 bases from V and 2 from J, leaving 11 bases between them. The CDR3 is made up of 13 amino acids. Germline lookup yields CDR1 SGDLS and CDR2 YYNGEE. As DNA, the CDR3 is TGTGCCAGCACTCCACAGGGACAAGAGACCCAGTACTTC. Amino acids: CASTPQGQETQYF.

This clone came up once. The V gene is TRBV7-9, the J gene TRBJ2-7; the match to TRBD1 covers 7 bases. Trimming cost V 5 bases and J 4 bases; bases outside gene matches: 5. The length of the CDR3 is 13 residues. Germline V gene sequence: CDR1 SEHNR, CDR2 FQNEAQ (reference sequence). CDR3 DNA sequence: TGTGCCAGCAGCATAACAGGGGTTTACGAGCAGTACTTC. This sequence encodes CASSITGVYEQYF.